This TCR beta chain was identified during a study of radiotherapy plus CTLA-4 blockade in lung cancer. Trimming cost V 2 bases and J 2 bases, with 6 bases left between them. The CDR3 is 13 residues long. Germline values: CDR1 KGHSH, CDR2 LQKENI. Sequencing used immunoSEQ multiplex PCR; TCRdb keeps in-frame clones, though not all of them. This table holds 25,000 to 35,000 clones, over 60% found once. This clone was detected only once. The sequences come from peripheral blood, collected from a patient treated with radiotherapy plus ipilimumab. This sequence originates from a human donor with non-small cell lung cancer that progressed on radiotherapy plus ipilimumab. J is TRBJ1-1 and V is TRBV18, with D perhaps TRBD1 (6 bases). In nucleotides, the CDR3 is TGTGCCAGCTCACCAGGGGGCAACACTGAAGCTTTCTTT. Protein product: CASSPGGNTEAFF.